This TCR beta chain comes out of a study of identical twins. Overall study findings and caveats: Zero-insertion analyses could be partly confounded by invariant MAIT and iNKT cells. Recombination models fit unrelated individuals' TCR alpha sharing but underestimated twins'. Insertions ran lower in abundant cord blood beta clonotypes, though not in memory repertoires.

This clonotype was seen ten or more times. Its matching antigen is unknown. It was template switching that added a universal primer site, and there were unique molecular identifiers on the cDNA. A single record per CDR3 protein comes from TCRdb applying MiXCR to the 5' RACE reads. The sample has a few hundred thousand distinct CDR3 sequences; under 9.5% are singletons. The CDR3 length is 14 residues. V shed 5 bases, J shed 6 bases, and the junction held 12 bases outside the gene matches. CDR1 is DFQATT, CDR2 SNEGSKA, per germline (reference sequence). This sample also appeared in a second study, on yellow fever vaccine responses in identical twins.

This receptor was taken from a woman under 30 in good health. The sample was memory (CD45RO+) T cells sorted from blood. V is TRBV20-1 and J is TRBJ1-2; 7 bases line up with TRBD1. DNA for the CDR3: TGCAGTGCTCCCCCCCGACAGGGTACCCATGGCTACACCTTC. Protein sequence: CSAPPRQGTHGYTF.